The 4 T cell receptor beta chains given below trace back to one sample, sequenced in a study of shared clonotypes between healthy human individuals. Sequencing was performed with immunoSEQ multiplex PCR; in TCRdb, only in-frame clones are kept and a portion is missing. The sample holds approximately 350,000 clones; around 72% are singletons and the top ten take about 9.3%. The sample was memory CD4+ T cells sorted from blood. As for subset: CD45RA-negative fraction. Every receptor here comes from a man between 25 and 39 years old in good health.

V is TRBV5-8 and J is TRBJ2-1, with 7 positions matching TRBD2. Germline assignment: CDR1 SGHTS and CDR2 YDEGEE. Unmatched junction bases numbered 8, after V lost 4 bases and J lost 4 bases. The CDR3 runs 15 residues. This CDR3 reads CASSPRLATYNEQFF. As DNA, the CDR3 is TGTGCCAGCAGCCCGCGACTAGCTACGTACAATGAGCAGTTCTTC.

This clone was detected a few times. CDR3 nucleotides: TGTGCCAGCAGTCCTTTAGCGGGAGATACGCAGTATTTT. Translation gives CASSPLAGDTQYF. The V call is TRBV6-1, the J call TRBJ2-3, with TRBD2 matching 7 bases. CDR3 length: 13 amino acids. After removal of 5 bases from V and 5 bases from J, the junction contained 4 bases not matched to a gene. Germline CDR1 and CDR2: MNHNS and SASEGT.

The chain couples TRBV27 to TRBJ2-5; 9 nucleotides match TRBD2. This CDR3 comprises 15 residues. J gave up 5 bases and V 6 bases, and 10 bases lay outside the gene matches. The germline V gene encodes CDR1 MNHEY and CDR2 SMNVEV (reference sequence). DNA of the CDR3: TGTGCCAGCAGCTCCCTTAGCGGGAGTCGGGAGACCCAGTACTTC. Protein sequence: CASSSLSGSRETQYF.

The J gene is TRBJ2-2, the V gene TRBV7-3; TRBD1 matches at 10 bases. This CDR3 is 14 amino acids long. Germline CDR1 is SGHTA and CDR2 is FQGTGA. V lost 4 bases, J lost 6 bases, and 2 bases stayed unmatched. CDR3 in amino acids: CASSSDRGPGELFF. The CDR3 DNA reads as TGTGCCAGCAGCTCCGACAGGGGGCCCGGGGAGCTGTTTTTT. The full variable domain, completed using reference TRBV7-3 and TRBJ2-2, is GAGVSQTPSNKVTEKGKYVELRCDPISGHTALYWYRQSLGQGPEFLIYFQGTGAADDSGLPNDRFFAVRPEGSVSTLKIQRTERGDSAVYLCASSSDRGPGELFFGEGSRLTVL.